Listed here are 13 T cell receptor beta chains from one sample, sequenced in a study of cytomegalovirus exposure and HLA in healthy donors listed by TCRdb under 2017. Library construction relied on the immunoSEQ multiplex PCR assay. For the multiplex PCR, a mixture combining 60 forward primers for TCR Vbeta segments and 13 reverse primers for TCR Jbeta segments was used. TCRdb retrieved this table from immuneACCESS and kept in-frame rearrangements only. Not all clones are present; in checked studies, unresolved V genes account for under half, and no reason is known for the remainder. The table for this sample lists 100,000 or so clones; more than 60% of them were counted only once. The top ten constitute about 4.4% of the sample. Sequenced: PBMCs. These receptors were obtained from a woman under 30 in good health and CMV-seropositive.

This rearrangement joins TRBV5-1 to TRBJ1-1; 11 bases are a match to TRBD1. J was trimmed by 5 bases and V by 4 bases; bases with no gene match: 10. Germline V gene lookup returns CDR1 SGHRS and CDR2 YFSETQ. The CDR3 consists of 16 residues. The CDR3 reads CASSLTFGTGGTEAFF. The CDR3 DNA follows: TGCGCCAGCAGCCTAACTTTCGGGACAGGGGGGACTGAAGCTTTCTTT.

This chain joins TRBV5-1 and TRBJ2-2, with a tentative D call TRBD2 (6 bases). Trimming took off 2 bases at V and 2 bases at J, with 10 bases between the two ends. Germline loops: CDR1 SGHRS, CDR2 YFSETQ. The CDR3 spans 15 residues. The CDR3 DNA reads TGCGCCAGCAGCTTACTGGGACTTAACACCGGGGAGCTGTTTTTT. Protein sequence: CASSLLGLNTGELFF.

The chain couples TRBV28 to TRBJ2-1, with D perhaps matching TRBD2 (6 bases). The CDR3 has 15 residues. Germline assignment: CDR1 MDHEN and CDR2 SYDVKM. With 7 bases removed from V and 9 bases from J, the gap between germline ends came to 22 bases. In DNA, the CDR3 is TGTGCCAGCACCTTTAGTGAGACTAGAGTGGGTGAGCAGTTCTTC. Translating it yields CASTFSETRVGEQFF. Based on the CDR3 plus reference TRBV28 and TRBJ2-1, the full variable domain is DVKVTQSSRYLVKRTGEKVFLECVQDMDHENMFWYRQDPGLGLRLIYFSYDVKMKEKGDIPEGYSVSREKKERFSLILESASTNQTSMYLCASTFSETRVGEQFFGPGTRLTVL.

This clone was observed a few times. This rearrangement joins TRBV11-1 to TRBJ2-7; tentative D call: TRBD2 (5 bases). Germline V gene lookup returns CDR1 SGHAT and CDR2 FQDESV (reference sequence). Trimming stripped 3 bases from V and 6 bases from J, with 12 bases between. The CDR3 loop spans 13 amino acids. In DNA form, the CDR3 reads TGTGCCAGCAGCTTCAGCGGAGTAGCCGAGCAGTACTTC. Translated, it gives CASSFSGVAEQYF.

This clone was observed a handful of times. V gene TRBV10-3 combines with J gene TRBJ2-6; possible D gene TRBD1, 6 bases. Trimming removed 5 bases from V and 2 bases from J, with 7 bases in between. CDR3 length: 14 residues. CDR1 is ENHRY and CDR2 is SYGVKD in the germline V gene. The CDR3 is CAISQGTGANVLTF. CDR3 DNA: TGTGCCATCAGTCAGGGGACTGGGGCCAACGTCCTGACTTTC.

The chain employs TRBV9 and TRBJ1-5; D uncertain. From germline, CDR1 is SGDLS and CDR2 YYNGEE. Trimming left V 0 bases short and J 1 base short, with 5 bases between. The CDR3 contains 14 residues. The CDR3: CASSVGLSNQPQHF. In DNA, the CDR3 is TGTGCCAGCAGCGTAGGCCTAAGCAATCAGCCCCAGCATTTT.

This chain joins TRBV5-4 and TRBJ1-1, with TRBD1 matching 8 bases. J lost 10 bases, V lost 3 bases, and 8 bases had no gene match. The CDR3 is 13 amino acids. In germline, CDR1 is SGHNT, CDR2 YYREEE (reference sequence). CDR3 loop: CASSSTGARGAFF. For the CDR3, the DNA is TGTGCCAGCAGCTCGACAGGGGCACGGGGAGCTTTCTTT.

The chain couples TRBV30 to TRBJ2-7; 7 bases line up with TRBD1. The CDR3 extends over 12 amino acids. V gave up 1 base and J gave up 5 bases; unmatched junction bases: 2. Germline loops: CDR1 GTSNPN, CDR2 SVGIG (reference sequence). CDR3 DNA: TGTGCCTGGAGTGGACAGGGCGACGAGCAGTACTTC. This sequence encodes CAWSGQGDEQYF.

This clone was found once. The chain is built from TRBV7-6 and TRBJ2-2; D possibly corresponds to TRBD1 (6 bases). This CDR3 comprises 13 residues. The V gene's germline CDR1 is SGHVS and CDR2 FNYEAQ. V lost 5 bases and J lost 5, with 9 bases in between. CDR3 coding DNA: TGTGCCAGCAGCCGCACAGGGACCGGGGAGCTGTTTTTT. Translating it yields CASSRTGTGELFF.

DNA for the CDR3: TGTGCCAGCAGCTCCGGACTAGCGGGATTTGATGAGCAGTTCTTC. This gives the protein CASSSGLAGFDEQFF. The J gene is TRBJ2-1, the V gene TRBV7-2; 12 bases match TRBD2. In germline, CDR1 is SGHTA, CDR2 FQGNSA. The CDR3 extends over 15 amino acids. The J segment lost 8 bases and the V segment lost 4 bases, leaving 6 bases of the junction unmatched. Variable domain in full (rest from reference TRBV7-2 and TRBJ2-1): GAGVSQSPSNKVTEKGKDVELRCDPISGHTALYWYRQSLGQGLEFLIYFQGNSAPDKSGLPSDRFSAERTGGSVSTLTIQRTQQEDSAVYLCASSSGLAGFDEQFFGPGTRLTVL.

This CDR3 is CASILKYGTSGSLYNEQFF. The CDR3 bases are TGTGCCAGCATCTTGAAGTATGGGACTAGCGGGAGTCTATACAATGAGCAGTTCTTC. The chain couples TRBV11-2 to TRBJ2-1, with 14 bases lining up with TRBD2. J was trimmed by 4 bases and V by 7 bases; bases with no gene match: 15. The CDR3 totals 19 residues. Germline CDR1 SGHAT, CDR2 FQNNGV. Based on the CDR3 plus reference TRBV11-2 and TRBJ2-1, the full variable domain is EAGVAQSPRYKIIEKRQSVAFWCNPISGHATLYWYQQILGQGPKLLIQFQNNGVVDDSQLPKDRFSAERLKGVDSTLKIQPAKLEDSAVYLCASILKYGTSGSLYNEQFFGPGTRLTVL.

This clone was picked up a small number of times. The CDR3: CASSPRDNQPQHF. The CDR3 region has the DNA TGTGCCAGCTCACCGAGGGACAATCAGCCCCAGCATTTT. This chain joins TRBV18 and TRBJ1-5; D is ambiguous. The CDR3 sequence is 13 residues long. Germline lookup yields CDR1 KGHSH and CDR2 LQKENI. Trimming pared 3 bases from V and 3 bases from J, leaving 6 bases between.

The chain combines TRBV7-2 with TRBJ1-5; the match to TRBD1 covers 10 bases. This CDR3 spans 17 amino acids. The trim removed 5 bases at V and 0 bases at J, leaving 7 bases unmatched. The germline gives CDR1 SGHTA, CDR2 FQGNSA. The CDR3 bases are TGTGCCAGCAGCCCCAGACAGGGGGCCTATAGCAATCAGCCCCAGCATTTT. This translates into CASSPRQGAYSNQPQHF.